The 32 T cell receptor beta chains presented below share a single source sample, sequenced in a study of blood T cell repertoires in COVID-19 (dated by TCRdb to 2018 to 2021). The library was made by the immunoSEQ multiplex PCR assay. What TCRdb holds here is the immuneACCESS table cut down to in-frame rearrangements. Part of the clones is not present; checked against another copy, under half of the missing clones reflect an unresolved V gene, and the others are unexplained. In this sample the table shows approximately 450,000 clones, 85% to 90% of which occur a single time. The top ten hold 0.9% to 1.2% of the sample. Sample: PBMCs or T cells enriched from blood (not recorded which). The origin of the receptors is a man aged 25-45 years who had recovered from COVID-19.

The chain couples TRBV3-1 (or the pseudogene TRBV3-2) to TRBJ2-5, with D maybe TRBD1 (6 bases). The CDR3 has 15 residues. The germline V gene encodes CDR1 LGHDT and CDR2 YNNKEL (reference sequence). V shed 7 bases and J shed 5 bases, with 20 bases lying between them. The CDR3 region has the DNA TGTGCCAGCACCCTGGGGGCAGGGATCGGGGAGACCCAGTACTTC. Encoded protein: CASTLGAGIGETQYF.

The chain uses TRBV11-2 and TRBJ2-1; 11 bases line up with TRBD1. Germline values: CDR1 SGHAT, CDR2 FQNNGV. The CDR3 sequence is 14 residues long. V gave up 6 bases and J gave up 7 bases; unmatched junction bases: 5. The CDR3 here is CASRGQGANNEQFF. As DNA, the CDR3 is TGTGCCAGCAGAGGACAGGGGGCAAATAATGAGCAGTTCTTC.

Points on this clone: Without the conserved terminal phenylalanine or tryptophan, this CDR3 likely stems from a read error. The limits of the CDR3 on the DNA are not certain, so only TCRdb's listed CDR3 is given. This chain uses TRBV7-9 with TRBJ1-2. From its first to its last residue, the CDR3 has 13 amino acids. CDR1 SEHNR and CDR2 FQNEAQ come from the germline V gene (reference sequence). The CDR3 protein is CASSLVPDSGELP.

The rearrangement joins TRBV7-9 to TRBJ1-5, with 10 positions matching TRBD1. With 5 bases clipped from V and 5 bases from J, the junction kept 3 bases outside the gene matches. Germline-derived CDR1 and CDR2 are SEHNR and FQNEAQ (reference sequence). The CDR3 length is 14 residues. Here the CDR3 reads CASSRGQGDQPQHF. As DNA, the CDR3 is TGTGCCAGCAGCCGAGGACAGGGGGATCAGCCCCAGCATTTT.

J is TRBJ2-1 and V is TRBV9; D is unresolved. The CDR3 consists of 17 residues. The germline V and J ends were trimmed by 2 bases and 9 bases, with 24 bases remaining between them. The germline gives CDR1 SGDLS, CDR2 YYNGEE. This CDR3 reads CASSVSGSAIPGLEQFF. DNA of the CDR3: TGTGCCAGCAGCGTTTCCGGGTCAGCCATCCCGGGTCTTGAGCAGTTCTTC.

This clone has just one count. The chain employs TRBV9 and TRBJ2-1, with D perhaps matching TRBD2 (5 bases). This CDR3 contains 15 residues. V lost 0 bases to trimming and J lost 3 bases, with 10 bases between them. CDR1 is SGDLS and CDR2 is YYNGEE in the germline V gene. This CDR3 is CASSVEGLFYNEQFF. The CDR3 DNA sequence: TGTGCCAGCAGCGTAGAAGGACTTTTCTACAATGAGCAGTTCTTC.

The chain combines TRBV3-1 (or the pseudogene TRBV3-2) with TRBJ1-5; D possibly corresponds to TRBD1 (5 bases). Germline CDR1 and CDR2: LGHDT and YNNKEL (reference sequence). Trimming took 4 bases from V and 3 from J, leaving 13 bases between them. The CDR3 sequence is 15 residues long. CDR3 residues: CASSRADSFNQPQHF. The DNA of the CDR3 is TGTGCCAGCAGCCGAGCAGACAGCTTCAATCAGCCCCAGCATTTT.

This clone was seen a handful of times. Written as DNA, the CDR3 is TGTGCCAGCAGTCCGGGTGGGAGGGCCTACTCTGGAAACACCATATATTTT. Translating gives CASSPGGRAYSGNTIYF. The chain recombines TRBV28 with TRBJ1-3, with D uncertain. Trimming took 5 bases from V and 0 from J, leaving 17 bases between them. CDR3 length: 17 residues. Germline CDR1 is MDHEN and CDR2 is SYDVKM.

This clone was detected once. Other DNA sequences in the same sample also yield this CDR3. This rearrangement joins TRBV7-6 to TRBJ2-2, with 10 bases aligning to TRBD1. This CDR3 spans 15 amino acids. The V gene end was trimmed by 5 bases and the J gene end by 4 bases; junction bases not matched to a gene: 4. Germline V gene sequence: CDR1 SGHVS, CDR2 FNYEAQ. The CDR3 loop reads CASSRGQGGTGELFF. DNA for the CDR3: TGTGCCAGCAGCCGCGGACAGGGGGGCACCGGGGAGCTGTTTTTT.

The chain couples TRBV30 to TRBJ1-5; D perhaps matches TRBD1 (6 bases). The CDR3 length is 13 residues. Per the germline V gene, CDR1 is GTSNPN and CDR2 is SVGIG (reference sequence). V lost 4 bases and J lost 5, with 12 bases in between. This CDR3 is CAWNRDIDQPQHF. CDR3 bases: TGTGCCTGGAACCGGGACATAGATCAGCCCCAGCATTTT.

The gene calls are TRBV5-4 and TRBJ2-1, with 8 bases fitting TRBD2. CDR3 length: 15 amino acids. Germline V gene data show CDR1 as SGHNT and CDR2 as YYREEE (reference sequence). Trimming took 7 bases from V and 2 from J; bases not matched to a gene: 8. The CDR3 loop is CASLPGGGTYNEQFF. The CDR3 DNA sequence: TGTGCCAGCCTACCCGGCGGGGGGACCTACAATGAGCAGTTCTTC.

This clone was recorded once. The chain recombines TRBV28 with TRBJ1-2, with TRBD1 matching over 9 bases. J was trimmed by 8 bases and V by 7 bases; bases with no gene match: 11. The CDR3 is made up of 14 amino acids. Germline V gene sequence: CDR1 MDHEN, CDR2 SYDVKM. For the CDR3, the DNA is TGTGCCAGCACCCGGACAGGGGTTCTTCGAGGCTACACCTTC. Protein product: CASTRTGVLRGYTF.

V usage is TRBV27 and J usage is TRBJ2-7; TRBD2 is a possible D gene (7 bases). With 5 bases removed from V and 5 bases from J, the gap between germline ends came to 16 bases. The length of the CDR3 is 14 residues. CDR1 is MNHEY and CDR2 is SMNVEV in the germline V gene (reference sequence). The CDR3 reads CASSPWGGRNEQYF. The CDR3 region has the DNA TGTGCCAGCAGTCCGTGGGGGGGGCGAAACGAGCAGTACTTC.

V usage is TRBV28 and J usage is TRBJ2-7; weak D call: TRBD2 (6 bases). This CDR3 contains 14 residues. Germline V gives CDR1 MDHEN, CDR2 SYDVKM. With 6 bases removed from V and 1 base from J, the gap between germline ends came to 13 bases. DNA for the CDR3: TGTGCCAGCAGCCCCAGTGGGGGGTCCTACGAGCAGTACTTC. It encodes CASSPSGGSYEQYF.

The rearrangement uses TRBV19 and TRBJ2-1; TRBD2 matches at 15 bases. V shed 5 bases and J 3 bases; nucleotides not matched to a gene: 2. Germline V gene lookup returns CDR1 LNHDA and CDR2 SQIVND (reference sequence). This CDR3 has 16 residues. The CDR3: CASSGTSGGLYNEQFF. The CDR3, as DNA: TGTGCCAGTAGTGGGACTAGCGGGGGGCTCTACAATGAGCAGTTCTTC.

V and J are TRBV27 and TRBJ1-1; 9 positions agree with TRBD1. The junction had 6 bases not matched to a gene; V was cut back by 6 bases and J by 1 base. Per the germline V gene, CDR1 is MNHEY and CDR2 is SMNVEV (reference sequence). This CDR3 comprises 15 residues. CDR3 bases: TGTGCCAGCAGCAAAACAGGGGGCTCGAACACTGAAGCTTTCTTT. Translated: CASSKTGGSNTEAFF.

The chain links TRBV6-1 to TRBJ2-1, with a weak D call TRBD2 (6 bases). The germline V gene has CDR1 MNHNS and CDR2 SASEGT. The CDR3 has 15 residues. With 0 bases removed from V and 2 bases from J, the gap between germline ends came to 8 bases. CDR3 DNA sequence: TGTGCCAGCAGTGAAGCAGCGGGTACCTACAATGAGCAGTTCTTC. Encoded protein: CASSEAAGTYNEQFF.

The J gene is TRBJ2-1, the V gene TRBV5-1; 7 bases map to TRBD2. The CDR3 length is 14 residues. Unmatched junction bases numbered 3, after V lost 1 base and J lost 5 bases. Germline loops: CDR1 SGHRS, CDR2 YFSETQ. CDR3 bases: TGCGCCAGCAGCTTGCTGGGGACTAACAATGAGCAGTTCTTC. This encodes CASSLLGTNNEQFF.

The rearrangement links TRBV7-9 to TRBJ1-4; 9 nucleotides line up with TRBD1. Trimming cost V 5 bases and J 10 bases; bases outside gene matches: 2. The CDR3 consists of 12 residues. CDR1 is SEHNR, CDR2 FQNEAQ, per germline (reference sequence). The CDR3 bases are TGTGCCAGCAGCGTACAGGGGGCAAAACTGTTTTTT. Amino acid sequence: CASSVQGAKLFF.

This clone occurred once. Other DNA sequences in the same sample also yield this CDR3. In DNA, the CDR3 is TGTGCCAGCTCACCTACCTCGGGGGGAACAGATACGCAGTATTTT. Protein product: CASSPTSGGTDTQYF. This rearrangement joins TRBV18 to TRBJ2-3; 7 positions agree with TRBD2. The ends lost 3 bases at V and 3 bases at J; junction bases unmatched: 6. This CDR3 has 15 residues. Per germline, CDR1 KGHSH and CDR2 LQKENI. The entire variable domain, with the rest obtained from reference TRBV18 and TRBJ2-3, is as follows: NAGVMQNPRHLVRRRGQEARLRCSPMKGHSHVYWYRQLPEEGLKFMVYLQKENIIDESGMPKERFSAEFPKEGPSILRIQQVVRGDSAAYFCASSPTSGGTDTQYFGPGTRLTVL.

The count of this clone is one. The CDR3 is CASIRRGVVDSGANVLTF. DNA for the CDR3: TGTGCCAGCATCCGGCGGGGAGTTGTAGACTCTGGGGCCAACGTCCTGACTTTC. The V gene is TRBV28, the J gene TRBJ2-6; D is perhaps TRBD2 (6 bases). The CDR3 runs to 18 residues. The V end lost 7 bases, the J end lost 0 bases, and 19 bases lay between the germline ends. In germline, CDR1 is MDHEN, CDR2 SYDVKM.

This chain joins TRBV5-1 and TRBJ2-5, with D uncertain. CDR1 is SGHRS and CDR2 is YFSETQ in the germline V gene. CDR3 length equals 14 residues. V was pared by 0 bases and J by 4 bases, with 10 bases between. The CDR3 here is CASSLGSPRETQYF. CDR3 in DNA: TGCGCCAGCAGCTTGGGGTCCCCGAGAGAGACCCAGTACTTC.

Regarding this clone: Other DNA sequences in the sample encode the same CDR3. The chain employs TRBV7-7 and TRBJ2-5; 9 bases agree with TRBD2. Per germline, CDR1 SSHAT and CDR2 FNYEAQ (reference sequence). The ends lost 1 base at V and 2 bases at J; junction bases unmatched: 2. This CDR3 has 15 residues. The CDR3 loop reads CASSLGLAGQETQYF. In DNA form, the CDR3 reads TGTGCCAGCAGCTTAGGCCTAGCGGGGCAAGAGACCCAGTACTTC.

The chain recombines TRBV5-4 with TRBJ1-2; D may be TRBD1 (6 bases). Trimming removed 4 bases from V and 5 bases from J, with 15 bases in between. This CDR3 comprises 14 residues. Germline V lookup: CDR1 SGHNT, CDR2 YYREEE (reference sequence). The CDR3 DNA follows: TGTGCCAGCAGCGCCCTCGAGAGGGGGTATGGCTACACCTTC. Protein sequence: CASSALERGYGYTF.

Note on this clone: One junction end disagrees with the germline gene, perhaps due to a read error. V and J are TRBV18 and TRBJ2-7, with 15 positions matching TRBD2. The CDR3 is 17 amino acids. Germline CDR1 reads KGHSH; CDR2 reads LQKENI. CDR3 loop: CASSSPGTSGRFLEQYF. The CDR3 bases are TGTGCCAGCTCATCACCCGGGACTAGCGGGAGGTTCCTCGAGCAGTACTTC.

The chain is built from TRBV10-2 and TRBJ2-4; tentatively, D is TRBD2 (5 bases). The CDR3 runs 14 residues. The V end was cut by 2 bases, the J end by 11 bases, with 16 bases between. CDR1 and CDR2 (germline): WSHSY, SAAADI. The CDR3 DNA follows: TGCGCCAGCAGTGAGGAGAAGGCGGGCACCGTTCAGTACTTC. This translates into CASSEEKAGTVQYF.

The chain links TRBV4-1 to TRBJ2-7, with TRBD1 matching over 7 bases. CDR1 is MGHRA, CDR2 YSYEKL, per germline. The ends lost 0 bases at V and 0 bases at J; junction bases unmatched: 5. This CDR3 is built from 16 residues. Here the CDR3 DNA reads TGCGCCAGCAGCCAAGAAGGGGGCACCTTCTCCTACGAGCAGTACTTC. This gives the protein CASSQEGGTFSYEQYF.

In this sample, this clone turned up once. The chain carries TRBV5-4 and TRBJ2-1, with D uncertain. The CDR3 covers 12 residues. The germline V gene has CDR1 SGHNT and CDR2 YYREEE (reference sequence). V was trimmed by 0 bases and J by 9 bases, leaving 7 bases between them. The CDR3 protein is CASSLVSSEQFF. The DNA for the CDR3 is TGTGCCAGCAGCTTGGTTAGTTCTGAGCAGTTCTTC. Drawing the rest from reference TRBV5-4 and TRBJ2-1, the complete variable domain is ETGVTQSPTHLIKTRGQQVTLRCSSQSGHNTVSWYQQALGQGPQFIFQYYREEENGRGNFPPRFSGLQFPNYSSELNVNALELDDSALYLCASSLVSSEQFFGPGTRLTVL.

The chain uses TRBV19 and TRBJ1-5, with a tentative D call TRBD1 (6 bases). Per germline, CDR1 LNHDA and CDR2 SQIVND (reference sequence). The CDR3 loop spans 15 amino acids. The V end lost 5 bases, the J end lost 0 bases, and 11 bases lay between the germline ends. This CDR3 is CASSFTGLSNQPQHF. The CDR3 DNA reads as TGTGCCAGTAGTTTCACAGGGCTTAGCAATCAGCCCCAGCATTTT.

V usage is TRBV20-1 and J usage is TRBJ1-6, with 7 bases lining up with TRBD1. This CDR3 has 15 residues. In germline, CDR1 is DFQATT, CDR2 SNEGSKA (reference sequence). Trimming cost V 3 bases and J 5 bases; bases outside gene matches: 7. CDR3 protein: CSASKAGGNNSPLHF. The CDR3 DNA reads as TGCAGTGCTAGTAAGGCAGGGGGTAATAATTCACCCCTCCACTTT.

The chain links TRBV2 to TRBJ2-5, with D perhaps matching TRBD2 (6 bases). Germline CDR1 reads SNHLY; CDR2 reads FYNNEI. The CDR3 is 13 amino acids. V was trimmed by 6 bases and J by 9 bases, leaving 17 bases between them. The CDR3 loop is CASSDGLWGAQYF. CDR3 nucleotides: TGTGCCAGCAGCGACGGACTGTGGGGGGCCCAGTACTTC.

This chain links TRBV7-9 with TRBJ2-5; 7 bases line up with TRBD2. This CDR3 contains 13 residues. CDR1 is SEHNR, CDR2 FQNEAQ, per germline (reference sequence). V trimming: 3 bases; J trimming: 3 bases; junction bases outside the gene matches: 1. The CDR3 DNA follows: TGTGCCAGCAGCTTTGCGGGAGAAGAGACCCAGTACTTC. This translates into CASSFAGEETQYF.